Following are 23 T cell receptor beta chains from one sample sequenced in a study of blood T cell repertoires in COVID-19. Libraries were prepared by immunoSEQ multiplex PCR; TCRdb keeps only in-frame clonotypes and omits some of them. This sample yields roughly 180,000 clones, of which 75% to 90% are seen a single time; around 8% belongs to the top ten. The material sequenced was peripheral blood. These receptors all come from a woman aged 55-69 years with acute or convalescent COVID-19.

In regard to this clone: The sample has other DNA sequences that encode this CDR3 too. This sequence joins TRBV19 and TRBJ2-2, with a possible D match to TRBD1 (6 bases). Trimming removed 4 bases from V and 8 bases from J, with 11 bases in between. Germline CDR1 is LNHDA and CDR2 is SQIVND (reference sequence). The CDR3 contains 13 residues. CDR3 coding DNA: TGTGCCAGTAGTAGTCAGGGGACGGGGGAGCTGTTTTTT. It codes for CASSSQGTGELFF.

The rearrangement uses TRBV30 and TRBJ1-4; tentatively, D is TRBD1 (5 bases). Trimming took off 4 bases at V and 4 bases at J, with 19 bases between the two ends. Germline V gene sequence: CDR1 GTSNPN, CDR2 SVGIG (reference sequence). The CDR3 length is 16 residues. The CDR3 DNA follows: TGTGCCTGGAACCACGGGAGGGGACGGCGTAATGAAAAACTGTTTTTT. Amino acid sequence: CAWNHGRGRRNEKLFF.

CDR3 loop: CASSSSGGRRSYNEQFF. The CDR3 nucleotides read TGCGCCAGCAGCTCGTCGGGGGGGAGGAGGTCCTACAATGAGCAGTTCTTC. The rearrangement links TRBV5-1 to TRBJ2-1, with TRBD2 matching over 8 bases. The germline gives CDR1 SGHRS, CDR2 YFSETQ. After removal of 3 bases from V and 1 base from J, the junction contained 9 bases not matched to a gene. CDR3 length: 17 amino acids.

This sequence joins TRBV21-1 and TRBJ2-6; TRBD1 is the table's D call and was not checked against the DNA. TRBV21-1 is marked as a pseudogene. The CDR3 extends over 16 amino acids. The DNA of the CDR3 is TGTGCCAGCAGTAAGGACAGACGTTCTGGGGCCAACGTCCTGACTTTC. Translation gives CASSKDRRSGANVLTF.

In its sample, this clone was seen once. This sequence joins TRBV6-5 and TRBJ2-4; 9 bases agree with TRBD2. This CDR3 spans 15 amino acids. Germline V lookup: CDR1 MNHEY, CDR2 SVGAGI. V shed 4 bases, J shed 3 bases, and the junction held 4 bases outside the gene matches. The CDR3 loop is CASSWTSEGKNIQYF. CDR3 nucleotides: TGTGCCAGCAGTTGGACTAGCGAGGGCAAAAACATTCAGTACTTC.

For the CDR3, the DNA is TGTGCCAGCAGCTTCTACCGGGACAGGGATGATGAGCAGTTCTTC. Its translation: CASSFYRDRDDEQFF. J is TRBJ2-1 and V is TRBV7-9, with TRBD1 identical over 9 bases. CDR3 length: 15 residues. The germline V gene encodes CDR1 SEHNR and CDR2 FQNEAQ (reference sequence). Trimming took 3 bases from V and 8 from J; bases not matched to a gene: 8.

This clone was observed once. The gene calls are TRBV20-1 and TRBJ1-1, with 7 bases that match TRBD1. CDR3 length equals 11 residues. V trimming: 6 bases; J trimming: 7 bases; junction bases outside the gene matches: 5. Germline CDR1 reads DFQATT; CDR2 reads SNEGSKA (reference sequence). In DNA form, the CDR3 reads TGCAGTGCCACCCAGGGGGGTGAAGCTTTCTTT. Translated: CSATQGGEAFF.

The chain is built from TRBV19 and TRBJ1-5, with 11 bases matching TRBD1. This CDR3 comprises 19 residues. The germline CDR1 and CDR2 sequences are LNHDA and SQIVND (reference sequence). Unmatched junction bases numbered 12, after V lost 5 bases and J lost 0 bases. Here the CDR3 DNA reads TGTGCCAGTAGTCTAAGAGGACAGGGGGCTAGTATTAGCAATCAGCCCCAGCATTTT. Translation gives CASSLRGQGASISNQPQHF.

The chain joins TRBV28 to TRBJ1-1; no reliable D call. The germline V gene has CDR1 MDHEN and CDR2 SYDVKM. This CDR3 region has 14 residues. Trimming cost V 8 bases and J 2 bases, with 15 bases left between them. Here the CDR3 DNA reads TGTGCCAGCTTTACTCCGGGAATTAACACTGAAGCTTTCTTT. Amino acid sequence: CASFTPGINTEAFF.

J is TRBJ2-7 and V is TRBV10-3; 7 positions agree with TRBD1. Trimming took 6 bases from V and 2 from J; bases not matched to a gene: 7. In germline, CDR1 is ENHRY, CDR2 SYGVKD. The CDR3 runs to 14 residues. CDR3: CAISDGDRAYEQYF. The CDR3 bases are TGTGCCATCAGCGATGGGGACAGAGCCTACGAGCAGTACTTC.

The J gene is TRBJ1-1, the V gene TRBV6-6, with D tentatively TRBD1 (5 bases). Germline CDR1 MNHNY, CDR2 SVGAGI (reference sequence). This CDR3 contains 12 residues. V was shortened by 4 bases and J by 9 bases, with 12 bases between the two germline ends. CDR3 loop: CASSSAGLKAFF. The CDR3 nucleotides read TGTGCCAGCAGTTCCGCAGGGCTGAAAGCTTTCTTT.

V is TRBV7-8 and J is TRBJ2-3; 12 nucleotides line up with TRBD2. CDR1 and CDR2 from the germline V gene are SGHVS and FQNEAQ. The CDR3 runs to 16 residues. Germline trimming cut 3 bases from V and 6 bases from J; bases unmatched to any gene: 7. CDR3 in DNA: TGTGCCAGCAGCTTCCAGACTAGCGGGAGTTTGGATACGCAGTATTTT. Its translation: CASSFQTSGSLDTQYF.

The chain links TRBV29-1 to TRBJ1-2; 9 nucleotides match TRBD1. There are 14 residues in the CDR3. V lost 4 bases and J lost 7; bases outside the gene matches: 10. Per germline, CDR1 SQVTM and CDR2 ANQGSEA. The CDR3: CSVGSRDRVAGYTF. The CDR3 coding sequence is TGCAGCGTTGGTAGTAGGGACAGGGTGGCTGGCTACACCTTC. Full variable domain (missing parts from reference TRBV29-1 and TRBJ1-2): SAVISQKPSRDICQRGTSLTIQCQVDSQVTMMFWYRQQPGQSLTLIATANQGSEATYESGFVIDKFPISRPNLTFSTLTVSNMSPEDSSIYLCSVGSRDRVAGYTFGSGTRLTVV.

This chain links TRBV4-1 with TRBJ2-3, with 7 bases fitting TRBD2. The V gene end was trimmed by 1 base and the J gene end by 1 base; junction bases not matched to a gene: 5. This CDR3 has 16 residues. The germline gives CDR1 MGHRA, CDR2 YSYEKL. CDR3 DNA sequence: TGCGCCAGCAGCCAAGGGGGGGGACTCCGCACAGATACGCAGTATTTT. This sequence encodes CASSQGGGLRTDTQYF.

This chain uses TRBV11-2 with TRBJ1-1; 7 nucleotides align to TRBD1. The V segment lost 5 bases and the J segment 2 bases; nucleotides outside the gene matches: 5. Germline CDR1 reads SGHAT; CDR2 reads FQNNGV. This CDR3 is 14 amino acids long. This CDR3 reads CASSPGTANTEAFF. CDR3 DNA: TGTGCCAGCAGCCCGGGGACAGCCAACACTGAAGCTTTCTTT. Filled out from reference TRBV11-2 and TRBJ1-1, the complete variable domain reads EAGVAQSPRYKIIEKRQSVAFWCNPISGHATLYWYQQILGQGPKLLIQFQNNGVVDDSQLPKDRFSAERLKGVDSTLKIQPAKLEDSAVYLCASSPGTANTEAFFGQGTRLTVV.

This chain connects TRBV28 to TRBJ1-2; 7 nucleotides match TRBD1. The trim removed 5 bases at V and 8 bases at J, leaving 8 bases unmatched. The length of the CDR3 is 13 residues. CDR1 and CDR2 from the germline V gene are MDHEN and SYDVKM. The CDR3 reads CASSSRQGWGYTF. In DNA, the CDR3 is TGTGCCAGCAGTAGTCGACAGGGTTGGGGCTACACCTTC.

The gene calls are TRBV29-1 and TRBJ2-5, with 10 bases identical to TRBD1. J gave up 4 bases and V 6 bases, and 2 bases lay outside the gene matches. CDR1 is SQVTM and CDR2 is ANQGSEA in the germline V gene. The CDR3 contains 12 residues. CDR3 bases: TGCAGCGTCGACAGGGGGCCAGAGACCCAGTACTTC. It encodes CSVDRGPETQYF.

V usage is TRBV19 and J usage is TRBJ1-5; D is unclear. There are 14 residues in the CDR3. CDR1 is LNHDA and CDR2 is SQIVND in the germline V gene (reference sequence). V was pared by 7 bases and J by 0 bases, with 10 bases between. CDR3 residues: CASMKNNSNQPQHF. CDR3 DNA: TGTGCCAGTATGAAGAACAATAGCAATCAGCCCCAGCATTTT.

This chain joins TRBV27 and TRBJ1-1; TRBD1 might be the D (6 bases). V shed 5 bases and J shed 11 bases, with 15 bases lying between them. Germline V lookup: CDR1 MNHEY, CDR2 SMNVEV (reference sequence). The CDR3 is made up of 12 amino acids. The CDR3 loop is CASSHPDSEAFF. The CDR3 DNA is TGTGCCAGCAGTCATCCGGACAGCGAGGCTTTCTTT.

This clone was detected a few times. The chain recombines TRBV3-1 (or the pseudogene TRBV3-2) with TRBJ2-3, with D perhaps matching TRBD2 (6 bases). This CDR3 has 15 residues. Trimming removed 4 bases at V and 2 bases at J, with 13 bases between. Germline V gene lookup returns CDR1 LGHDT and CDR2 YNNKEL (reference sequence). The CDR3 region is CASSRLSGVTDTQYF. In DNA, the CDR3 is TGTGCCAGCAGCCGACTATCGGGAGTCACAGATACGCAGTATTTT.

The rearrangement joins TRBV3-1 (or the pseudogene TRBV3-2) to TRBJ1-4, with 7 bases that match TRBD1. The germline V gene has CDR1 LGHDT and CDR2 YNNKEL (reference sequence). The CDR3 is 17 amino acids. Unmatched junction bases numbered 10, after V lost 4 bases and J lost 2 bases. CDR3 coding DNA: TGTGCCAGCAGCCTAGATCAGGGGGGACCCACTAATGAAAAACTGTTTTTT. Translated: CASSLDQGGPTNEKLFF.

The J gene is TRBJ1-5, the V gene TRBV6-6; 7 nucleotides align to TRBD1. Germline V gene data show CDR1 as MNHNY and CDR2 as SVGAGI (reference sequence). The CDR3 covers 17 residues. V gave up 5 bases and J gave up 2 bases; unmatched junction bases: 12. The CDR3 region is CASSRSSTGSRNQPQHF. CDR3 nucleotide sequence: TGTGCCAGCAGTCGCTCATCGACAGGGTCGCGCAATCAGCCCCAGCATTTT.

The V call is TRBV5-1, the J call TRBJ1-3; D gene uncertain. V lost 0 bases to trimming and J lost 4 bases, with 8 bases between them. CDR3 size: 14 residues. Germline CDR1 SGHRS, CDR2 YFSETQ. The chain's CDR3 is CASSLAGYGNTIYF. The CDR3 nucleotides are TGCGCCAGCAGCTTGGCCGGGTACGGAAACACCATATATTTT.